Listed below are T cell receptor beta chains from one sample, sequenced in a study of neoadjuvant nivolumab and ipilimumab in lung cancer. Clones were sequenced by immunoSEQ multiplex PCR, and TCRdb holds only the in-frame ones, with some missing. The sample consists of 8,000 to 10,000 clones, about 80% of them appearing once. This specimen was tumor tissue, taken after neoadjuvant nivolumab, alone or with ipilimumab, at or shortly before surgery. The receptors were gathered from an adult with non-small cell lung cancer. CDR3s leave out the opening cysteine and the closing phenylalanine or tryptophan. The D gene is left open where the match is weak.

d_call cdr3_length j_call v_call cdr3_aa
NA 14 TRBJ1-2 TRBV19 ASSFPGTGEGYGYT
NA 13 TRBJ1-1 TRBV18 ASSYAGSANTEAF
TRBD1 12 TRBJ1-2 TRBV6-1 ASSEDPRGRGYT
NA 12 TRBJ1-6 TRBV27 ASRYDRDNSPLH
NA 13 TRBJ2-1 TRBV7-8 ASTLRPLSYNEQF
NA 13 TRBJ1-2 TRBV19 ASSSRGQINYGYT
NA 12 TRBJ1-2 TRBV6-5 ASSYSPASEGYT
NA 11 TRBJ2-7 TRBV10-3 AISVPNSYEQY
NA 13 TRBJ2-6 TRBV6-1 ASSEVHSGANVLT
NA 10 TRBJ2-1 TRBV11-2 AERVGLNEQF
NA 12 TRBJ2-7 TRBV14 ASSPRQRTYEQY
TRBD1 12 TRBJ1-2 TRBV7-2 ASSLDRGSSGYT
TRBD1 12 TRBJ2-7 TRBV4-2 ASSQAGTDYEQY
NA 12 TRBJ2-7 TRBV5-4 ASSLDGFPYEQY
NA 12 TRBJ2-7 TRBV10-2 ASSEKRRSVEQY
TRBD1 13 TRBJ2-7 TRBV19 ASSTSGTGRNEQY
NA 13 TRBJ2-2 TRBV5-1 ASSLSGVDTGELF
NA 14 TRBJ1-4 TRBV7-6 ASSLSGIATNEKLF
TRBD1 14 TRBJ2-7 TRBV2 ASSEMSGQGFSEQY
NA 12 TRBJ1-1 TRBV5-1 ASRRGGGNTEAF
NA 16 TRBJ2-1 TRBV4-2 ASSQAPAGDISYNEQF
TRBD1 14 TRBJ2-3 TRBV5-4 ASNDQANRGTDTQY
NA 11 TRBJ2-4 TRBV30 AWEGDAKNIQY
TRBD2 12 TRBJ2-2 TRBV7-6 ASSSGAYTGELF
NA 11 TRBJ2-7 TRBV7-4 ASSFGESYEQY
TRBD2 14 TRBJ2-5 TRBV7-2 ASSLTRLAGEETQY
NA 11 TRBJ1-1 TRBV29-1 SAQTTLNTEAF
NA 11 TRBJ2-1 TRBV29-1 SVEEVWGGPRF
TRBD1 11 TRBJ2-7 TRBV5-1 ASSRDSTGEQY
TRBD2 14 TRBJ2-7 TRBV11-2 ASSDQGSGRNYEQY
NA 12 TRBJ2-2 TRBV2 ASRFGVGTGELF
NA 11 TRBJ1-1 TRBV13 ASGEEVSVEAF
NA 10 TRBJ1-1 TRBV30 AWDKALRGAF
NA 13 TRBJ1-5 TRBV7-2 ASSLDSGGNQPQH
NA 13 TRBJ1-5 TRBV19 ASSIDGGLGQPQH
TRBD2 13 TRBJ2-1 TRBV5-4 ASSPVEWRELEQF
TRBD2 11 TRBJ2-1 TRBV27 ASSSGSVNEQF